Below, 8 T cell receptor beta chains from the same sample are listed, as sequenced in a study of immune evolution from preneoplasia to lung adenocarcinoma (dated by TCRdb to the early 2020s). Library construction relied on the immunoSEQ multiplex PCR assay. TCRdb retrieved this table from immuneACCESS and kept in-frame rearrangements only. Not all clones are present; in checked studies, unresolved V genes account for under half, and no reason is known for the remainder. For this sample there are 8,500 to 14,000 clones; around 76% appear just once. The ten largest clonotypes hold 3.9% of the sample. The sample taken for sequencing was FFPE minimally invasive lung adenocarcinoma tissue. The cell subset or site label corresponds to: micro-invasive lung adenocarcinoma (MIA). These receptors all come from a person aged 60 to 85 with lung adenocarcinoma.

The rearrangement links TRBV19 to TRBJ1-1; D might be TRBD1 (5 bases). Trimming took off 3 bases at V and 4 bases at J, with 9 bases between the two ends. This CDR3 contains 13 residues. In germline, CDR1 is LNHDA, CDR2 SQIVND (reference sequence). The CDR3 spells CASSILRGTEAFF. CDR3 bases: TGTGCCAGTAGTATCTTGAGGGGCACTGAAGCTTTCTTT.

The CDR3 region is CASSAGRTYEQYF. The CDR3 bases are TGTGCCAGTAGTGCGGGCCGAACCTACGAGCAGTACTTC. This chain uses TRBV19 with TRBJ2-7; D possibly corresponds to TRBD2 (5 bases). The CDR3 has 13 amino acids. Trimming removed 5 bases at V and 2 bases at J, with 10 bases between. Germline V CDR1 and CDR2: LNHDA, SQIVND (reference sequence).

This rearrangement joins TRBV6-6 to TRBJ1-1; D not certain. Trimming took 2 bases from V and 5 from J, leaving 12 bases between them. The CDR3 runs to 14 residues. CDR1 and CDR2 from the germline V gene are MNHNY and SVGAGI (reference sequence). The CDR3 DNA is TGTGCCAGCAGTTACGAGGTCAGTGGGACTGAAGCTTTCTTT. Amino acid sequence: CASSYEVSGTEAFF.

This clone was found a few times. This sequence joins TRBV5-4 and TRBJ2-1; D ambiguous. The CDR3 sequence is 14 residues long. The V end lost 4 bases, the J end lost 5 bases, and 13 bases lay between the germline ends. CDR1 is SGHNT, CDR2 YYREEE, per germline (reference sequence). CDR3 protein: CASSRAFGDNEQFF. The CDR3, as DNA: TGTGCCAGCAGCCGCGCGTTTGGAGACAATGAGCAGTTCTTC. The full variable domain, its missing parts supplied by reference TRBV5-4 and TRBJ2-1, is ETGVTQSPTHLIKTRGQQVTLRCSSQSGHNTVSWYQQALGQGPQFIFQYYREEENGRGNFPPRFSGLQFPNYSSELNVNALELDDSALYLCASSRAFGDNEQFFGPGTRLTVL.

This chain links TRBV5-8 with TRBJ2-5; the match to TRBD1 covers 8 bases. CDR3 size: 16 residues. Germline CDR1 SGHTS, CDR2 YDEGEE. Trimming cost V 5 bases and J 5 bases; bases outside gene matches: 14. The CDR3 sequence is CASSMMQGAGGETQYF. CDR3 coding DNA: TGTGCCAGCAGTATGATGCAGGGGGCGGGTGGGGAGACCCAGTACTTC.

The chain links TRBV6-5 to TRBJ1-5; 11 bases are shared with TRBD1. The length of the CDR3 is 15 residues. Germline V CDR1 and CDR2: MNHEY, SVGAGI. Unmatched junction bases numbered 4, after V lost 2 bases and J lost 7 bases. The CDR3 DNA follows: TGTGCCAGCAGTTACCGGGGACAGGGGGGACAGCCCCAGCATTTT. It is translated as CASSYRGQGGQPQHF.

The chain uses TRBV2 and TRBJ1-4, with 9 bases that match TRBD1. J was trimmed by 3 bases and V by 10 bases; bases with no gene match: 6. The V gene's germline CDR1 is SNHLY and CDR2 FYNNEI. This CDR3 spans 14 amino acids. CDR3 nucleotide sequence: TGTGCCACCGGACAGGGGCCGGCTAATGAAAAACTGTTTTTT. It encodes CATGQGPANEKLFF.

Here the CDR3 DNA reads TGTGCCACCAGCAGGGACATTTCATCCTACGAGCAGTACTTC. The encoded protein is CATSRDISSYEQYF. This chain uses TRBV15 with TRBJ2-7; a weak D match, TRBD1 (5 bases). Germline-derived CDR1 and CDR2 are LNHNV and YYDKDF (reference sequence). This CDR3 is 14 amino acids long. V shed 3 bases and J shed 1 base, with 10 bases lying between them. The full variable domain, its missing parts supplied by reference TRBV15 and TRBJ2-7, is DAMVIQNPRYQVTQFGKPVTLSCSQTLNHNVMYWYQQKSSQAPKLLFHYYDKDFNNEADTPDNFQSRRPNTSFCFLDIRSPGLGDTAMYLCATSRDISSYEQYFGPGTRLTVT.